The clone carrying this T cell receptor (beta chain) was seen ten or more times. Its antigen remains unknown. Diagnosis relied on clinical symptoms, serum thyroxine and TRAb, thyroid ultrasound and orbital computed tomography. Out of less than 12 ml of fresh peripheral blood came the PBMCs. The CDR3 is 15 amino acids. The V gene end was trimmed by 5 bases and the J gene end by 6 bases; junction bases not matched to a gene: 9. Germline V gene data show CDR1 as MNHNS and CDR2 as SASEGT. It was RNA transcripts that yielded the amplified TCR beta CDR3 regions. HTBI primers were the set used in a first-round RT-PCR of the TCR CDR3. TCRdb passed the multiplex PCR reads through MiXCR, listing each CDR3 protein once. The table shows under 550,000 distinct CDR3 sequences, with around 20% occurring only once. This entry comes from a study of T cells in Graves' hyperthyroidism and ophthalmopathy. Findings and limits, study-wide: Ophthalmopathy got predicted by the model a median approximately 6.3 months before its onset. In blood, most of the thyroid clonotypes expanded above 0.001 were also present.

The specimen sequenced was blood. J is TRBJ2-7 and V is TRBV6-1; 11 bases align to TRBD2. The origin of this receptor is a man between 40 and 49 years old with Graves' ophthalmopathy. The CDR3 DNA reads TGTGCCAGCAGTTATGGGGCACTAGCGGGAGTCGAGCAGTACTTC. Protein product: CASSYGALAGVEQYF.